The next 9 T cell receptor beta chains were all read from a single sample in a study of CD8 T cells in ankylosing spondylitis. TCRdb redid the calling of the 5' RACE reads with MiXCR, one entry per CDR3 protein. The data show 100,000 to 150,000 distinct CDR3 sequences, about a tenth seen once. The sample comprised blood, either unsorted or a sorted T cell fraction (not recorded which). These receptors originate from a male donor with ankylosing spondylitis or in good health (not recorded which).

The J gene is TRBJ2-1, the V gene TRBV6-1; TRBD1 matches at 8 bases. The V gene's germline CDR1 is MNHNS and CDR2 SASEGT. The V segment lost 5 bases and the J segment 5 bases; nucleotides outside the gene matches: 8. The CDR3 runs to 15 residues. This chain's CDR3 is CASSNGDRTNNEQFF. CDR3 DNA sequence: TGTGCCAGCAGTAATGGGGACAGGACCAACAATGAGCAGTTCTTC.

The rearrangement uses TRBV2 and TRBJ2-5; D possibly corresponds to TRBD2 (7 bases). Germline loops: CDR1 SNHLY, CDR2 FYNNEI. The CDR3 consists of 13 residues. The V gene lost 2 bases and the J gene lost 4 bases, with 8 bases spanning the gap. In nucleotides, the CDR3 is TGTGCCAGCAGTGAAAGGGGGGGAGAGACCCAGTACTTC. It yields the protein CASSERGGETQYF.

This clonotype appeared once. Possible read error: a much larger clone is one base away. V and J are TRBV11-2 and TRBJ2-1; D gene uncertain. Trimming took off 5 bases at V and 6 bases at J, with 14 bases between the two ends. The germline CDR1 and CDR2 sequences are SGHAT and FQNNGV. CDR3 size: 14 residues. The chain's CDR3 is CASSRAELSNEQFF. The CDR3 region has the DNA TGTGCCAGCAGCCGCGCAGAACTTTCCAATGAGCAGTTCTTC.

This rearrangement joins TRBV20-1 to TRBJ1-5, with TRBD1 matching over 8 bases. Germline V gene data show CDR1 as DFQATT and CDR2 as SNEGSKA (reference sequence). V dropped 5 bases and J dropped 4; count of bases not matched to a gene: 7. The CDR3 has 14 amino acids. The CDR3 here is CSAGDRGWNQPQHF. CDR3 nucleotide sequence: TGCAGTGCTGGTGACAGGGGATGGAATCAGCCCCAGCATTTT.

The rearrangement uses TRBV5-1 and TRBJ1-1, with a tentative D call TRBD1 (6 bases). CDR3 length: 17 amino acids. V was cut by 4 bases and J by 1 base, with 20 bases left in between. CDR1 and CDR2 (germline): SGHRS, YFSETQ. The CDR3 region is CASSAGQGDTSNTEAFF. The CDR3, as DNA: TGCGCCAGCAGCGCGGGACAAGGGGATACATCGAACACTGAAGCTTTCTTT.

This clonotype has at least ten counts. This chain uses TRBV7-9 with TRBJ2-5; the D gene is possibly TRBD2 (6 bases). The V gene lost 1 base and the J gene lost 2 bases, with 11 bases spanning the gap. The V gene's germline CDR1 is SEHNR and CDR2 FQNEAQ (reference sequence). The length of the CDR3 is 15 residues. For the CDR3, the DNA is TGTGCCAGCAGCTTAGGCTACGGGGGTCAAGAGACCCAGTACTTC. Residues: CASSLGYGGQETQYF.

A remark on this clonotype: With a much larger clone just one base away, this may be a read error. The genes are TRBV9 and TRBJ2-5, with D possibly being TRBD1 (6 bases). CDR1 is SGDLS and CDR2 is YYNGEE in the germline V gene. This CDR3 comprises 13 residues. The CDR3 here is CAISVGGQETQYF. CDR3 DNA: TGTGCCATCAGCGTAGGGGGCCAAGAGACCCAGTACTTC. The variable domain in full, with the rest retrieved from reference TRBV9 and TRBJ2-5, is DSGVTQTPKHLITATGQRVTLRCSPRSGDLSVYWYQQSLDQGLQFLIQYYNGEERAKGNILERFSAQQFPDLHSELNLSSLELGDSALYFCAISVGGQETQYFGPGTRLLVL.

This clonotype was detected ten times or more. V gene TRBV7-2 combines with J gene TRBJ2-2; 13 bases are shared with TRBD2. Germline assignment: CDR1 SGHTA and CDR2 FQGNSA. The CDR3 length is 22 residues. Unmatched junction bases numbered 18, after V lost 5 bases and J lost 0 bases. CDR3 in amino acids: CASSVGGQRGLAGFANTGELFF. As DNA, the CDR3 is TGTGCCAGCAGCGTAGGGGGACAGCGGGGACTAGCGGGATTCGCGAACACCGGGGAGCTGTTTTTT.

As to this clonotype: A much larger clone differs by one base, so this may be a read error. The chain recombines TRBV20-1 with TRBJ2-7; 8 positions match TRBD2. The CDR3 is 15 amino acids. Germline assignment: CDR1 DFQATT and CDR2 SNEGSKA (reference sequence). The CDR3 loop is CSANRYPSGSCEQYF. The CDR3 bases are TGCAGTGCTAACCGTTACCCTAGCGGGTCCTGCGAGCAGTACTTC.